A selection of T cell receptor beta chains follows, all from one sample in a study of blood T cell repertoires in COVID-19. The data were produced by immunoSEQ multiplex PCR, yet TCRdb's version contains in-frame clones alone and is incomplete. The table shows 30,000 to 45,000 clones, with 85% occurring only once. Sample: peripheral blood. The receptors here all came from a human donor in a cohort sampled during active COVID-19. CDR3s include the opening cysteine and the closing phenylalanine or tryptophan. The order of the fields is CDR3 protein, CDR3 DNA, clone size, V gene, D gene, J gene. The D gene is left open where the match is weak. A clone size is listed for some rows: how often the clone was seen (once, few, many), or a class if it is expanded.

CASRGDSREKLFF | TGTGCCAGCAGGGGGGACAGCCGGGAAAAACTGTTTTTT | . | TRBV2 | TRBD1 | TRBJ1-4
CASSLRLAGNSYEQYF | TGTGCCAGCAGCTTAAGGCTAGCGGGGAACTCCTACGAGCAGTACTTC | . | TRBV7-8 | TRBD2 | TRBJ2-7
CASTGQGRHGYTF | TGTGCCAGCACGGGACAGGGAAGACATGGCTACACCTTC | . | TRBV6-5 | TRBD1 | TRBJ1-2
CASSRGSESTDTQYF | TGTGCCAGCAGTCGAGGTAGCGAGAGCACAGATACGCAGTATTTT | . | TRBV6-6 | . | TRBJ2-3
CSRRRGDQETQYF | TGCAGCAGACGGCGGGGGGACCAAGAGACCCAGTACTTC | . | TRBV29-1 | TRBD2 | TRBJ2-5
CASSSNPARSLNSPLHF | TGTGCCAGCAGCTCGAATCCGGCCAGGTCCCTAAATTCACCCCTCCACTTT | . | TRBV7-2 | . | TRBJ1-6
CAFSQTVNTEAFF | TGTGCCTTCTCACAGACCGTGAACACTGAAGCTTTCTTT | . | TRBV30 | . | TRBJ1-1
CASTHRSRSYNSPLHF | TGTGCCAGCACCCATAGAAGTAGGAGCTATAATTCACCCCTCCACTTT | . | TRBV5-4 | . | TRBJ1-6
CASSRLGANTIYF | TGCGCCAGCAGCCGTTTAGGGGCAAACACCATATATTTT | . | TRBV4-3 | . | TRBJ1-3
CASVPGTPDQPQHF | TGTGCCAGCGTTCCCGGGACACCCGATCAGCCCCAGCATTTT | once | TRBV25-1 | . | TRBJ1-5
CASSSRRTSGGNYVLTF | TGTGCCAGCAGCTCACGACGGACTAGCGGGGGAAACTACGTCCTGACTTTC | once | TRBV5-6 | TRBD2 | TRBJ2-6
CASKKESEAFF | TGTGCCAGCAAAAAAGAGTCTGAAGCTTTCTTT | few | TRBV6-5 | . | TRBJ1-1
CASSLQGWTEAFF | TGTGCCAGCAGTTTACAGGGGTGGACTGAAGCTTTCTTT | . | TRBV28 | . | TRBJ1-1
CASSDETGNEKLFF | TGTGCCAGCAGTGACGAGACAGGGAATGAAAAACTGTTTTTT | . | TRBV6-1 | TRBD1 | TRBJ1-4
CASSFRLAGGLGELFF | TGTGCCAGCAGCTTCCGACTAGCGGGGGGGCTGGGGGAGCTGTTTTTT | . | TRBV4-2 | TRBD2 | TRBJ2-2
CASSQEGGSASVLNEQFF | TGCGCCAGCAGCCAAGAGGGAGGGTCTGCCAGCGTCTTAAATGAGCAGTTCTTC | . | TRBV4-1 | TRBD2 | TRBJ2-1
CASSRGEGFPDTQYF | TGCGCCAGCAGCCGCGGGGAGGGGTTCCCAGATACGCAGTATTTT | . | TRBV5-1 | TRBD2 | TRBJ2-3
CASSPGPSAGNTIYF | TGTGCCAGCAGCCCGGGTCCCTCGGCTGGAAACACCATATATTTT | . | TRBV11-2 | . | TRBJ1-3
CAITEPGQHNYEQYF | TGTGCCATCACGGAGCCGGGACAGCATAACTACGAGCAGTACTTC | . | TRBV10-3 | TRBD1 | TRBJ2-7
CASSRQGIRDSTEAFF | TGTGCCAGCAGCAGACAGGGCATCCGTGATAGCACTGAAGCTTTCTTT | . | TRBV3-1/TRBV3-2 | TRBD1 | TRBJ1-1
CASSQDFWNTEAFF | TGTGCCAGCAGCCAAGATTTCTGGAACACTGAAGCTTTCTTT | . | TRBV14 | . | TRBJ1-1
CASSRDRASTDTQYF | TGTGCCAGCAGCAGGGACAGGGCTAGCACAGATACGCAGTATTTT | . | TRBV4-2 | TRBD1 | TRBJ2-3
CASSQVTDSTGELFF | TGCGCCAGCAGCCAAGTGACAGATTCTACCGGGGAGCTGTTTTTT | . | TRBV4-3 | . | TRBJ2-2
CASSEGTGAPLHF | TGTGCCAGCAGTGAAGGGACAGGGGCCCCCCTCCACTTT | . | TRBV2 | TRBD1 | TRBJ1-6
CASSQQGPYEQYF | TGTGCCAGCAGCCAGCAGGGCCCCTACGAGCAGTACTTC | few | TRBV3-1/TRBV3-2 | . | TRBJ2-7
CASSQGDRDYGYTF | TGCGCCAGCAGCCAAGGGGACAGGGACTATGGCTACACCTTC | . | TRBV4-1 | TRBD1 | TRBJ1-2
CASYFDREDGYTF | TGTGCCAGCTACTTCGACAGGGAGGATGGCTACACCTTC | once | TRBV19 | TRBD1 | TRBJ1-2
CASSQNGGSFF | TGTGCCAGCAGCCAGAACGGGGGATCTTTCTTT | once | TRBV4-2 | . | TRBJ1-1
CASTPSPLMSETQYF | TGTGCCAGCACCCCGTCCCCTTTAATGTCTGAGACCCAGTACTTC | . | TRBV7-8 | . | TRBJ2-5
CASDREQYF | TGCGCCAGCGACAGGGAGCAGTACTTC | once | TRBV5-1 | . | TRBJ2-7
CASRSQGVGNQPQHF | TGTGCCAGCAGGTCACAGGGGGTGGGAAATCAGCCCCAGCATTTT | few | TRBV27 | TRBD1 | TRBJ1-5
CASSVDLAGVSTGELFF | TGTGCCAGCAGCGTGGACCTAGCGGGGGTCTCCACCGGGGAGCTGTTTTTT | once | TRBV9 | TRBD2 | TRBJ2-2
CASSPGLAGGSTDTQYF | TGTGCCAGCAGCCCGGGACTAGCGGGGGGGAGCACAGATACGCAGTATTTT | . | TRBV5-4 | TRBD2 | TRBJ2-3
CASSPGGINTEAFF | TGTGCCAGCAGCCCTGGGGGGATAAACACTGAAGCTTTCTTT | . | TRBV21-1 | . | TRBJ1-1
CASSLRSSGTGKGEKLFF | TGTGCCAGCAGCTTAAGGAGCTCCGGGACAGGGAAAGGTGAAAAACTGTTTTTT | . | TRBV7-9 | TRBD1 | TRBJ1-4
CASSQMAVSNQPQHF | TGTGCCAGCAGCCAAATGGCAGTTAGCAATCAGCCCCAGCATTTT | . | TRBV3-1/TRBV3-2 | . | TRBJ1-5
CASSLAGQGARTGELFF | TGTGCCAGCAGCTTGGCCGGACAGGGGGCGCGGACCGGGGAGCTGTTTTTT | . | TRBV5-4 | TRBD1 | TRBJ2-2
CASSFGRDEQYF | TGTGCCAGCAGTTTCGGCAGGGACGAGCAGTACTTC | few | TRBV27 | . | TRBJ2-7
CASSLLDRGRRNTEAFF | TGTGCCAGCAGTCTTCTCGACAGGGGCCGTCGGAACACTGAAGCTTTCTTT | . | TRBV27 | TRBD1 | TRBJ1-1
CASSLGQPYNEQFF | TGCGCCAGCAGCTTGGGACAGCCCTACAATGAGCAGTTCTTC | once | TRBV5-1 | . | TRBJ2-1
CASSRGTGGPSDYTF | TGCGCCAGCAGCAGAGGGACAGGGGGCCCTAGTGACTACACCTTC | . | TRBV5-1 | TRBD1 | TRBJ1-2
CASSQPGQRETQYF | TGTGCCAGCAGCCAGCCGGGACAAAGGGAGACCCAGTACTTC | . | TRBV7-2 | . | TRBJ2-5
CASSRQGHTEAFF | TGTGCCAGCAGTCGCCAGGGGCACACTGAAGCTTTCTTT | . | TRBV4-2 | . | TRBJ1-1
CAWSVRSNQPQHF | TGTGCCTGGAGTGTCCGTTCCAATCAGCCCCAGCATTTT | . | TRBV30 | . | TRBJ1-5
CASSRRRVEDTEAFF | TGTGCCAGCAGCCGGCGCAGGGTTGAAGACACTGAAGCTTTCTTT | . | TRBV7-8 | . | TRBJ1-1
CASSSVTGELFF | TGTGCCAGTAGTTCTGTTACCGGGGAGCTGTTTTTT | . | TRBV19 | . | TRBJ2-2
CASSPLVGVGTQYF | TGTGCCAGCAGCCCCTTAGTAGGGGTCGGGACCCAGTACTTC | . | TRBV6-5 | . | TRBJ2-5
CASSPTGTGFNEQFF | TGTGCCAGCAGCCCTACCGGGACAGGGTTCAATGAGCAGTTCTTC | . | TRBV7-3 | TRBD1 | TRBJ2-1
CASSLSGGVNEQFF | TGTGCCAGCAGCCTTAGCGGGGGGGTTAATGAGCAGTTCTTC | few | TRBV2 | TRBD2 | TRBJ2-1
CASSQDGTGDQPQHF | TGCGCCAGCAGCCAAGACGGGACAGGTGATCAGCCCCAGCATTTT | . | TRBV4-3 | TRBD1 | TRBJ1-5
CASVRQGANEQYF | TGTGCCAGCGTCCGCCAGGGGGCTAACGAGCAGTACTTC | . | TRBV7-9 | TRBD1 | TRBJ2-7
CASSLRGLEQYF | TGTGCCAGCAGCTTAAGGGGTTTAGAGCAGTACTTC | . | TRBV7-2 | . | TRBJ2-7
CASKPLGGGAENEQFF | TGTGCCAGCAAACCTTTAGGAGGGGGGGCCGAGAATGAGCAGTTCTTC | once | TRBV6-6 | . | TRBJ2-1